One and the same sample provided the 24 T cell receptor beta chains below, sequenced in a study of early T cells in non-severe SARS-CoV-2 infection. One entry per CDR3 protein results from TCRdb running MiXCR on the 5' RACE reads. The sample consists of roughly 10,000 distinct CDR3 sequences, 4% to 5.5% of them appearing once. Input material: whole blood. These receptors were collected from an adult who was a healthcare worker with PCR-confirmed SARS-CoV-2 infection or an uninfected control (not recorded which).

This clonotype occurred a few times. The V gene is TRBV5-1, the J gene TRBJ2-7, with 7 positions matching TRBD1. Germline V gene sequence: CDR1 SGHRS, CDR2 YFSETQ. This CDR3 is 12 amino acids long. Trimming cost V 2 bases and J 7 bases; bases outside gene matches: 3. CDR3: CASSFTGEEQYF. CDR3 coding DNA: TGCGCCAGCAGCTTCACAGGGGAAGAGCAGTACTTC.

This sequence joins TRBV20-1 and TRBJ2-3; the D gene could be TRBD1 or TRBD2 (6 bases each). Germline values: CDR1 DFQATT, CDR2 SNEGSKA (reference sequence). The CDR3 totals 15 residues. V lost 5 bases to trimming and J lost 4 bases, with 19 bases between them. The CDR3 loop reads CSADGGQYPPDTQYF. For the CDR3, the DNA is TGCAGTGCTGACGGGGGCCAATACCCCCCAGATACGCAGTATTTT.

By sample share, this clonotype is medium-sized. The DNA is left out, because the CDR3 cannot be placed on it with certainty; the CDR3 is given as TCRdb lists it. V usage is TRBV7-5 and J usage is TRBJ1-2. TRBV7-5 is annotated as a pseudogene. From its first to its last residue, the CDR3 has 17 amino acids. The CDR3 region is CISVSEALVGSHYGYTF.

Many counts were recorded for this clonotype. CDR3 sequence reads: CASSRAVAGVGEQYF. The CDR3 DNA reads TGTGCCAGCAGCCGGGCGGTGGCAGGGGTCGGCGAGCAGTACTTC. This chain joins TRBV3-1 and TRBJ2-7; D is perhaps TRBD1 (6 bases). CDR3 length equals 15 residues. Trimming shortened V by 4 bases and J by 6 bases, and 19 bases separated the two germline ends. Germline V gene lookup returns CDR1 LGHDT and CDR2 YNNKEL (reference sequence).

In this sample, this clonotype is medium-sized. This chain links TRBV4-2 with TRBJ2-3; TRBD2 agrees at 7 bases. The CDR3 spans 15 residues. Germline CDR1 and CDR2: LGHNA and YNFKEQ. Losses at the gene ends were 4 bases for V and 6 bases for J; bases not matched to a gene: 10. The CDR3 DNA is TGTGCCAGCAGCCCGCGCGTAGCGGGCGGGGATACGCAGTATTTT. Protein sequence: CASSPRVAGGDTQYF.

This clonotype is classed as medium-sized (0.01 to 0.1%). The rearrangement links TRBV20-1 to TRBJ2-1; 10 bases line up with TRBD2. CDR3 length: 14 residues. Germline V CDR1 and CDR2: DFQATT, SNEGSKA (reference sequence). Unmatched junction bases numbered 8, after V lost 2 bases and J lost 10 bases. CDR3 sequence (DNA): TGCAGTGCTAGACTAGCGGGGGCTTGGAGGGAGCAGTTCTTC. Amino acids: CSARLAGAWREQFF.

This clonotype is medium-sized in the sample. The J gene is TRBJ1-2, the V gene TRBV20-1; D unresolved. The CDR3 loop spans 15 amino acids. Trimming shortened V by 6 bases and J by 0 bases, and 17 bases separated the two germline ends. Germline V CDR1 and CDR2: DFQATT, SNEGSKA (reference sequence). The CDR3 spells CSAPDRIGANYGYTF. The CDR3 DNA reads TGCAGTGCCCCCGACCGAATCGGAGCTAACTATGGCTACACCTTC.

By share, this clonotype counts as medium-sized. The J gene is TRBJ2-1, the V gene TRBV30, with D uncertain. This CDR3 comprises 13 residues. The ends were cut back, 0 bases at V and 5 bases at J, with 8 bases in the middle. Germline V gene data show CDR1 as GTSNPN and CDR2 as SVGIG (reference sequence). The CDR3 DNA reads TGTGCCTGGAGTGTAGACGGGCACAATGAGCAGTTCTTC. As protein: CAWSVDGHNEQFF.

The gene calls are TRBV7-8 and TRBJ1-6; D is ambiguous. V lost 5 bases to trimming and J lost 9 bases, with 14 bases between them. Germline loops: CDR1 SGHVS, CDR2 FQNEAQ. This CDR3 has 14 amino acids. The CDR3 DNA is TGTGCCAGCAGCCCACGGGTTGACACTTCACCCCTCCACTTT. Translating gives CASSPRVDTSPLHF. The full variable domain, completed using reference TRBV7-8 and TRBJ1-6, is GAGVSQSPRYKVAKRGQDVALRCDPISGHVSLFWYQQALGQGPEFLTYFQNEAQLDKSGLPSDRFFAERPEGSVSTLKIQRTQQEDSAVYLCASSPRVDTSPLHFGNGTRLTVT.

This chain uses TRBV7-9 with TRBJ2-7; TRBD1 might be the D (6 bases). CDR3 length: 16 amino acids. Germline CDR1 reads SEHNR; CDR2 reads FQNEAQ (reference sequence). V was cut by 7 bases and J by 0 bases, with 19 bases left in between. The CDR3 spells CASTPTRDTHSYEQYF. The CDR3 nucleotides are TGTGCCAGCACCCCGACGAGGGACACCCACTCCTACGAGCAGTACTTC.

This clonotype was recorded many times. This chain connects TRBV12-5 to TRBJ2-6; D remains ambiguous. V lost 7 bases and J 0 bases, leaving 16 bases between the germline ends. The CDR3 length is 17 residues. Germline V gives CDR1 LGHNT, CDR2 FRNRAP. This CDR3 is CASALRNGFSGANVLTF. DNA for the CDR3: TGTGCTAGTGCCTTGCGGAACGGATTCTCTGGGGCCAACGTCCTGACTTTC.

This clonotype is termed medium-sized. This sequence joins TRBV20-1 and TRBJ1-5; D remains ambiguous. Germline CDR1 DFQATT, CDR2 SNEGSKA (reference sequence). With 3 bases removed from V and 4 bases from J, the gap between germline ends came to 16 bases. The length of the CDR3 is 15 residues. CDR3 loop: CSARPNGPGNQPQHF. CDR3 DNA: TGCAGTGCTAGGCCCAACGGTCCGGGGAATCAGCCCCAGCATTTT.

This clonotype occurred a few times. V gene TRBV4-3 combines with J gene TRBJ1-1; 7 bases align to TRBD1. The V gene's germline CDR1 is LGHNA and CDR2 YSLEER. After removal of 5 bases from V and 4 bases from J, the junction contained 10 bases not matched to a gene. This CDR3 spans 15 amino acids. In DNA, the CDR3 is TGCGCCAGCAGCTTAGCGGGGTACAGGGGCACTGAAGCTTTCTTT. This sequence encodes CASSLAGYRGTEAFF.

In this sample, this clonotype turned up many times. The rearrangement uses TRBV4-3 and TRBJ2-3; 8 nucleotides match TRBD1. CDR1 LGHNA and CDR2 YSLEER come from the germline V gene. The CDR3 runs to 16 residues. The V segment lost 1 base and the J segment 3 bases; nucleotides outside the gene matches: 6. CDR3 bases: TGCGCCAGCAGCCAAGCGGCAGGGGGCGCAACAGATACGCAGTATTTT. It is translated as CASSQAAGGATDTQYF.

This clonotype showed up many times. V and J are TRBV12-3 or TRBV12-4 and TRBJ1-2; weak D call: TRBD1 (5 bases). The CDR3 length is 12 residues. Between the trimmed V and J ends, which lost 7 bases and 4 bases, there was a span of 10 bases. The CDR3 here is CASTLDTYGYTF. Here the CDR3 DNA reads TGTGCCAGCACCCTGGACACCTATGGCTACACCTTC.

The CDR3 DNA reads as TGCAGTGCTAGTAGGGGGGGCCGCACAGATACGCAGTATTTT. The encoded protein is CSASRGGRTDTQYF. The J gene is TRBJ2-3, the V gene TRBV20-1; maybe TRBD2 (7 bases). The ends were cut back, 3 bases at V and 1 base at J, with 11 bases in the middle. This CDR3 is built from 14 residues. Germline CDR1 and CDR2: DFQATT and SNEGSKA (reference sequence).

The rearrangement links TRBV12-3 or TRBV12-4 to TRBJ1-5, with TRBD1 matching over 8 bases. CDR3 length: 14 amino acids. Trimming cost V 6 bases and J 7 bases; bases outside gene matches: 8. CDR3 region: CASSSDREGQPQHF. Written as DNA, the CDR3 is TGTGCCAGCAGCTCGGACAGGGAGGGGCAGCCCCAGCATTTT.

Relative to its sample, this clonotype is medium-sized. The chain links TRBV15 to TRBJ1-1; 10 positions agree with TRBD1. Looked up from germline, CDR1 is LNHNV and CDR2 is YYDKDF (reference sequence). The CDR3 sequence is 17 residues long. V dropped 0 bases and J dropped 7; count of bases not matched to a gene: 11. CDR3 in DNA: TGTGCCACCAGCAGAGATCTTGAGACAGGGGGCTTGGTTGAAGCTTTCTTT. It encodes CATSRDLETGGLVEAFF.

This clonotype was recorded many times. The chain uses TRBV7-9 and TRBJ2-3, with 8 bases lining up with TRBD2. Germline assignment: CDR1 SEHNR and CDR2 FQNEAQ (reference sequence). Unmatched junction bases numbered 12, after V lost 7 bases and J lost 6 bases. The CDR3 runs to 15 residues. The CDR3 nucleotides read TGTGCCAGCACCTTTAGCGGGGCTCGATCGGATACGCAGTATTTT. It yields the protein CASTFSGARSDTQYF. Together with reference TRBV7-9 and TRBJ2-3, the CDR3 gives the full variable domain: DTGVSQNPRHKITKRGQNVTFRCDPISEHNRLYWYRQTLGQGPEFLTYFQNEAQLEKSRLLSDRFSAERPKGSFSTLEIQRTEQGDSAMYLCASTFSGARSDTQYFGPGTRLTVL.

There are many counts of this clonotype. This rearrangement joins TRBV4-2 to TRBJ1-2, with no clear D. Germline CDR1 and CDR2: LGHNA and YNFKEQ. V lost 1 base, J lost 6 bases, and 9 bases lay in between. The CDR3 length is 13 residues. CDR3 amino acids: CASSQVGGHGYTF. The CDR3 DNA is TGTGCCAGCAGCCAAGTGGGAGGACATGGCTACACCTTC.

This clonotype was detected ten times or more. The chain carries TRBV11-3 and TRBJ2-1, with a weak D call TRBD2 (5 bases). The V gene's germline CDR1 is SGHNT and CDR2 YENEEA. V was clipped by 5 bases and J by 5 bases, with 10 bases between them. The CDR3 consists of 13 residues. The CDR3 protein is CASSPGLDNEQFF. CDR3 DNA: TGTGCCAGCAGCCCCGGACTGGACAATGAGCAGTTCTTC.

This clonotype occurred many times. At one of its ends the junction is not consistent with the germline gene, which may arise from a read error. The V call is TRBV7-7, the J call TRBJ2-2; D possibly matches TRBD1 or TRBD2 (8 bases each). The CDR3 has 16 amino acids. Germline assignment: CDR1 SSHAT and CDR2 FNYEAQ (reference sequence). The CDR3 reads CASSLAGTGFTGELFF. CDR3 DNA sequence: TGTGCTAGCAGCTTAGCGGGGACAGGTTTCACCGGGGAGCTGTTTTTT.

The table lists this clonotype with a few counts. The CDR3 reads CSARTGPDNQPQHF. Here the CDR3 DNA reads TGCAGTGCTAGAACTGGGCCCGACAATCAGCCCCAGCATTTT. V and J are TRBV20-1 and TRBJ1-5, with unresolved D. This CDR3 region has 14 residues. Trimming took 2 bases from V and 3 from J, leaving 11 bases between them. Germline V gives CDR1 DFQATT, CDR2 SNEGSKA (reference sequence).

V gene TRBV12-3 or TRBV12-4 combines with J gene TRBJ2-5; TRBD2 matches at 8 bases. The ends lost 7 bases at V and 5 bases at J; junction bases unmatched: 9. This CDR3 is 14 amino acids long. The CDR3 reads CASTLGGAVETQYF. The CDR3 nucleotides are TGTGCCAGCACACTCGGGGGGGCCGTTGAGACCCAGTACTTC.